Listed below are T cell receptor beta chains from one sample, sequenced in a study of CD8 T cells in ankylosing spondylitis. TCRdb recomputed calls from the 5' RACE reads with MiXCR, one row per CDR3 protein. The sample includes around 150,000 distinct CDR3 sequences, 25% to 35% of them seen just once. The sequenced sample was synovial fluid, either unsorted or a sorted T cell fraction (not recorded which). The receptors come from a male donor with ankylosing spondylitis. The CDR3 runs from the conserved cysteine through the conserved F or W. The order of the fields is clone size, V gene, D gene, J gene, CDR3 length, CDR3 protein, CDR3 DNA. A D gene is named only where the DNA matches it firmly. The size of a clone is reported for some rows only, either as once, few or many, or as a class for expanded clones.

clone_size: -
v_call: TRBV27
d_call: -
j_call: TRBJ1-2
cdr3_length: 16
cdr3_aa: CASSPRLETRPYGYTF
cdr3_nt: TGTGCCAGCAGTCCCCGCCTGGAGACAAGGCCCTATGGCTACACCTTC

clone_size: many
v_call: TRBV10-2
d_call: TRBD2
j_call: TRBJ2-3
cdr3_length: 18
cdr3_aa: CASGGQGLTSGRADTQYF
cdr3_nt: TGCGCCAGCGGGGGACAGGGCCTGACTAGCGGGAGGGCAGATACGCAGTATTTT

clone_size: -
v_call: TRBV20-1
d_call: -
j_call: TRBJ2-5
cdr3_length: 14
cdr3_aa: CSATPMGVGETQYF
cdr3_nt: TGCAGTGCTACACCTATGGGGGTTGGGGAGACCCAGTACTTC

clone_size: medium-sized
v_call: TRBV6-2/TRBV6-3
d_call: TRBD2
j_call: TRBJ2-7
cdr3_length: 16
cdr3_aa: CASSGAGGPGPYEQYF
cdr3_nt: TGTGCCAGCAGTGGAGCGGGAGGCCCGGGGCCCTACGAGCAGTACTTC

clone_size: -
v_call: TRBV5-6
d_call: -
j_call: TRBJ2-5
cdr3_length: 14
cdr3_aa: CASSLTGLGETQYF
cdr3_nt: TGTGCCAGCAGCTTGACAGGGTTAGGAGAGACCCAGTACTTC

clone_size: few
v_call: TRBV12-3/TRBV12-4
d_call: TRBD1
j_call: TRBJ2-6
cdr3_length: 17
cdr3_aa: CASSFDRALSGANVLTF
cdr3_nt: TGTGCCAGCAGTTTCGACAGGGCCCTCTCTGGGGCCAACGTCCTGACTTTC

clone_size: many
v_call: TRBV20-1
d_call: -
j_call: TRBJ1-3
cdr3_length: 14
cdr3_aa: CSALHQDSGNTIYF
cdr3_nt: TGCAGTGCACTACACCAAGACTCTGGAAACACCATATATTTT

clone_size: once
v_call: TRBV18
d_call: -
j_call: TRBJ2-3
cdr3_length: 15
cdr3_aa: CASSPVGPETDTQYF
cdr3_nt: TGTGCCAGCTCACCCGTAGGCCCTGAGACAGATACGCAGTATTTT

clone_size: -
v_call: TRBV12-3/TRBV12-4
d_call: -
j_call: TRBJ1-5
cdr3_length: 15
cdr3_aa: CASSLQGISNQPQHF
cdr3_nt: TGTGCCAGCAGTTTACAGGGGATTAGCAATCAGCCCCAGCATTTT

clone_size: -
v_call: TRBV4-1
d_call: TRBD1
j_call: TRBJ1-2
cdr3_length: 15
cdr3_aa: CASSQMTQGNYGYTF
cdr3_nt: TGCGCCAGCAGCCAGATGACACAGGGGAACTATGGCTACACCTTC

clone_size: -
v_call: TRBV15
d_call: TRBD1
j_call: TRBJ2-3
cdr3_length: 15
cdr3_aa: CATGRDRGGTDTQYF
cdr3_nt: TGTGCCACCGGCCGGGACAGGGGAGGCACAGATACGCAGTATTTT

clone_size: once
v_call: TRBV11-2
d_call: -
j_call: TRBJ2-3
cdr3_length: 13
cdr3_aa: CASSLRVEGGPYF
cdr3_nt: TGTGCCAGCAGCTTAAGAGTGGAGGGGGGCCCGTATTTT

clone_size: -
v_call: TRBV3-1
d_call: TRBD2
j_call: TRBJ2-7
cdr3_length: 16
cdr3_aa: CASSQAGLARPYEQYF
cdr3_nt: TGTGCCAGCAGCCAAGCCGGACTAGCGAGACCCTACGAGCAGTACTTC

clone_size: few
v_call: TRBV28
d_call: -
j_call: TRBJ1-1
cdr3_length: 14
cdr3_aa: CASSLYQGGTEAFF
cdr3_nt: TGTGCCAGCAGTTTGTATCAGGGTGGCACTGAAGCTTTCTTT

clone_size: few
v_call: TRBV20-1
d_call: -
j_call: TRBJ2-7
cdr3_length: 15
cdr3_aa: CSARDPGRNTYEQYF
cdr3_nt: TGCAGTGCTAGAGATCCCGGACGAAATACCTACGAGCAGTACTTC

clone_size: many
v_call: TRBV7-2
d_call: -
j_call: TRBJ2-4
cdr3_length: 11
cdr3_aa: CASSAGDIQYF
cdr3_nt: TGTGCCAGCAGCGCAGGGGACATTCAGTACTTC

clone_size: once
v_call: TRBV4-2
d_call: TRBD2
j_call: TRBJ2-6
cdr3_length: 19
cdr3_aa: CASSQSSSGPGAGANVLTF
cdr3_nt: TGTGCCAGCAGCCAATCCTCTAGCGGGCCAGGAGCTGGGGCCAACGTCCTGACTTTC

clone_size: medium-sized
v_call: TRBV6-6
d_call: TRBD2
j_call: TRBJ2-7
cdr3_length: 13
cdr3_aa: CASGTSGVSEQYF
cdr3_nt: TGTGCCAGCGGGACTAGCGGGGTCTCCGAGCAGTACTTC

clone_size: few
v_call: TRBV4-3
d_call: TRBD1
j_call: TRBJ1-5
cdr3_length: 15
cdr3_aa: CASSQAQGFNQPQHF
cdr3_nt: TGCGCCAGCAGCCAAGCACAGGGGTTCAATCAGCCCCAGCATTTT

clone_size: -
v_call: TRBV18
d_call: -
j_call: TRBJ1-2
cdr3_length: 17
cdr3_aa: CASSPYGDLSQPYGYTF
cdr3_nt: TGTGCCAGCTCACCATACGGTGACTTGAGTCAGCCCTATGGCTACACCTTC

clone_size: -
v_call: TRBV2
d_call: TRBD1
j_call: TRBJ1-1
cdr3_length: 13
cdr3_aa: CATRQGPITEAFF
cdr3_nt: TGTGCCACCAGACAGGGGCCCATCACTGAAGCTTTCTTT

clone_size: many
v_call: TRBV5-6
d_call: TRBD2
j_call: TRBJ2-3
cdr3_length: 15
cdr3_aa: CASSRTSGATDTQYF
cdr3_nt: TGTGCCAGCAGCCGGACTAGCGGGGCTACAGATACGCAGTATTTT

clone_size: -
v_call: TRBV20-1
d_call: -
j_call: TRBJ1-1
cdr3_length: 12
cdr3_aa: CSARPWEAEAFF
cdr3_nt: TGCAGTGCTAGGCCCTGGGAAGCTGAAGCTTTCTTT

clone_size: -
v_call: TRBV6-5
d_call: -
j_call: TRBJ2-4
cdr3_length: 15
cdr3_aa: CASSYRGLAKNIQYF
cdr3_nt: TGTGCCAGCAGTTACAGGGGACTAGCCAAAAACATTCAGTACTTC

clone_size: -
v_call: TRBV27
d_call: TRBD1
j_call: TRBJ1-5
cdr3_length: 15
cdr3_aa: CASSFEGGSNQPQHF
cdr3_nt: TGTGCCAGCAGTTTCGAAGGGGGCAGCAATCAGCCCCAGCATTTT

clone_size: -
v_call: TRBV20-1
d_call: TRBD1
j_call: TRBJ1-1
cdr3_length: 14
cdr3_aa: CSTRQGAMNTEAFF
cdr3_nt: TGCAGTACCCGACAGGGGGCAATGAACACTGAAGCTTTCTTT

clone_size: many
v_call: TRBV9
d_call: TRBD1
j_call: TRBJ2-1
cdr3_length: 15
cdr3_aa: CASSPGTVRGNEQFF
cdr3_nt: TGTGCCAGCAGCCCAGGGACAGTTAGAGGTAATGAGCAGTTCTTC

clone_size: many
v_call: TRBV12-3/TRBV12-4
d_call: -
j_call: TRBJ1-3
cdr3_length: 15
cdr3_aa: CASSALGFSGNTIYF
cdr3_nt: TGTGCCAGCAGTGCATTGGGGTTCTCTGGAAACACCATATATTTT

clone_size: few
v_call: TRBV20-1
d_call: TRBD2
j_call: TRBJ2-3
cdr3_length: 15
cdr3_aa: CSALTSGGFTDTQYF
cdr3_nt: TGCAGTGCTCTTACTAGCGGGGGGTTCACAGATACGCAGTATTTT

clone_size: many
v_call: TRBV3-1
d_call: -
j_call: TRBJ1-2
cdr3_length: 11
cdr3_aa: CASSRDYGYTF
cdr3_nt: TGTGCCAGCAGTCGAGATTATGGCTACACCTTC

clone_size: few
v_call: TRBV7-4
d_call: -
j_call: TRBJ2-7
cdr3_length: 16
cdr3_aa: CASSLAKGQESSEQYF
cdr3_nt: TGTGCCAGCAGCTTAGCGAAGGGGCAGGAATCGTCCGAGCAGTACTTC

clone_size: -
v_call: TRBV18
d_call: TRBD1
j_call: TRBJ2-7
cdr3_length: 13
cdr3_aa: CATRPTGNYEQYF
cdr3_nt: TGTGCCACCCGCCCGACAGGGAACTACGAGCAGTACTTC

clone_size: -
v_call: TRBV7-9
d_call: TRBD2
j_call: TRBJ2-3
cdr3_length: 15
cdr3_aa: CASSYPSGRTDTQYF
cdr3_nt: TGTGCCAGCAGCTACCCTAGCGGGAGAACAGATACGCAGTATTTT

clone_size: many
v_call: TRBV5-1
d_call: TRBD2
j_call: TRBJ2-5
cdr3_length: 14
cdr3_aa: CASRERGLQETQYF
cdr3_nt: TGCGCCAGCAGGGAGCGGGGGCTTCAAGAGACCCAGTACTTC

clone_size: once
v_call: TRBV12-3/TRBV12-4
d_call: -
j_call: TRBJ1-1
cdr3_length: 15
cdr3_aa: CASSKTRGQLTEAFF
cdr3_nt: TGTGCCAGCAGCAAAACTCGGGGCCAACTCACTGAAGCTTTCTTT

clone_size: many
v_call: TRBV20-1
d_call: -
j_call: TRBJ2-3
cdr3_length: 13
cdr3_aa: CSAKVGGTDTQYF
cdr3_nt: TGCAGTGCTAAAGTAGGGGGCACAGATACGCAGTATTTT

clone_size: many
v_call: TRBV2
d_call: -
j_call: TRBJ2-5
cdr3_length: 12
cdr3_aa: CASRKRQETQYF
cdr3_nt: TGTGCCAGCAGGAAGCGGCAAGAGACCCAGTACTTC

clone_size: many
v_call: TRBV5-1
d_call: -
j_call: TRBJ2-5
cdr3_length: 13
cdr3_aa: CASSLERLETQYF
cdr3_nt: TGCGCCAGCAGCTTGGAGCGGTTGGAGACCCAGTACTTC

clone_size: -
v_call: TRBV7-3
d_call: -
j_call: TRBJ2-3
cdr3_length: 15
cdr3_aa: CASSPGAASTDTQYF
cdr3_nt: TGTGCCAGCAGCCCCGGCGCGGCGTCCACAGATACGCAGTATTTT

clone_size: few
v_call: TRBV12-3/TRBV12-4
d_call: TRBD2
j_call: TRBJ2-7
cdr3_length: 16
cdr3_aa: CASSLMGLAGSYEQYF
cdr3_nt: TGTGCCAGCAGTTTAATGGGACTAGCGGGATCCTACGAGCAGTACTTC

clone_size: few
v_call: TRBV11-2
d_call: -
j_call: TRBJ2-1
cdr3_length: 16
cdr3_aa: CASSFRDGGSYNEQFF
cdr3_nt: TGTGCCAGCAGCTTTCGTGACGGAGGCTCCTACAATGAGCAGTTCTTC

clone_size: -
v_call: TRBV12-3/TRBV12-4
d_call: -
j_call: TRBJ1-1
cdr3_length: 13
cdr3_aa: CASSLKGDTEAFF
cdr3_nt: TGTGCCAGCAGTTTAAAGGGAGACACTGAAGCTTTCTTT

clone_size: many
v_call: TRBV5-1
d_call: TRBD1
j_call: TRBJ2-7
cdr3_length: 14
cdr3_aa: CASSLAGQGYEQYF
cdr3_nt: TGCGCCAGCAGCTTGGCGGGACAGGGGTACGAGCAGTACTTC

clone_size: many
v_call: TRBV2
d_call: -
j_call: TRBJ2-3
cdr3_length: 14
cdr3_aa: CASSERDLTDTQYF
cdr3_nt: TGTGCCAGCAGTGAACGGGACCTCACAGATACGCAGTATTTT

clone_size: many
v_call: TRBV5-5
d_call: -
j_call: TRBJ1-5
cdr3_length: 16
cdr3_aa: CASSLAPGQSNQPQHF
cdr3_nt: TGTGCCAGCAGCCTAGCTCCCGGACAGTCCAATCAGCCCCAGCATTTT

clone_size: few
v_call: TRBV14
d_call: TRBD2
j_call: TRBJ2-7
cdr3_length: 15
cdr3_aa: CASSQEWGLAGEQYF
cdr3_nt: TGTGCCAGCAGCCAAGAGTGGGGACTAGCGGGCGAGCAGTACTTC

clone_size: -
v_call: TRBV14
d_call: -
j_call: TRBJ1-4
cdr3_length: 13
cdr3_aa: CASSQDMDEKLFF
cdr3_nt: TGTGCCAGCAGCCAAGATATGGATGAAAAACTGTTTTTT

clone_size: few
v_call: TRBV7-3
d_call: TRBD2
j_call: TRBJ2-1
cdr3_length: 14
cdr3_aa: CASSLGGTKDEQFF
cdr3_nt: TGTGCCAGCAGCCTGGGGGGGACCAAGGATGAGCAGTTCTTC

clone_size: few
v_call: TRBV20-1
d_call: -
j_call: TRBJ2-3
cdr3_length: 13
cdr3_aa: CSSNQAPGDTQYF
cdr3_nt: TGCAGCTCGAACCAGGCTCCCGGAGATACGCAGTATTTT

clone_size: -
v_call: TRBV28
d_call: -
j_call: TRBJ1-1
cdr3_length: 12
cdr3_aa: CASRTGYTEAFF
cdr3_nt: TGTGCCAGCAGGACAGGCTACACTGAAGCTTTCTTT

clone_size: many
v_call: TRBV7-8
d_call: -
j_call: TRBJ2-7
cdr3_length: 13
cdr3_aa: CASSTDDSYEQYF
cdr3_nt: TGTGCCAGCAGCACCGACGACTCCTACGAGCAGTACTTC

clone_size: -
v_call: TRBV4-2
d_call: -
j_call: TRBJ2-1
cdr3_length: 17
cdr3_aa: CASSQEGSGSSYNEQFF
cdr3_nt: TGTGCCAGCAGCCAAGAGGGAAGCGGTAGCTCCTACAATGAGCAGTTCTTC

clone_size: -
v_call: TRBV30
d_call: TRBD2
j_call: TRBJ2-3
cdr3_length: 13
cdr3_aa: CAWGLAGPDTQYF
cdr3_nt: TGTGCCTGGGGACTAGCGGGGCCAGATACGCAGTATTTT

clone_size: few
v_call: TRBV6-2/TRBV6-3
d_call: TRBD1
j_call: TRBJ1-2
cdr3_length: 15
cdr3_aa: CASRPGQASSRGYTF
cdr3_nt: TGTGCCAGCAGACCCGGACAGGCTTCGTCTCGTGGCTACACCTTC

clone_size: -
v_call: TRBV12-3/TRBV12-4
d_call: -
j_call: TRBJ1-3
cdr3_length: 12
cdr3_aa: CASSVAGNTIYF
cdr3_nt: TGTGCCAGCTCAGTTGCTGGAAACACCATATATTTT

clone_size: -
v_call: TRBV11-2
d_call: -
j_call: TRBJ2-7
cdr3_length: 15
cdr3_aa: CASSLDPGQIYEQYF
cdr3_nt: TGTGCCAGCAGCTTAGACCCGGGACAAATCTACGAGCAGTACTTC

clone_size: few
v_call: TRBV20-1
d_call: -
j_call: TRBJ2-7
cdr3_length: 14
cdr3_aa: CSARDRPPRGEQYF
cdr3_nt: TGCAGTGCTAGAGACAGACCCCCCAGGGGCGAGCAGTACTTC

clone_size: -
v_call: TRBV2
d_call: -
j_call: TRBJ2-1
cdr3_length: 14
cdr3_aa: CASSEAGKQPEQFF
cdr3_nt: TGTGCCAGCAGTGAAGCCGGGAAGCAACCTGAGCAGTTCTTC

clone_size: -
v_call: TRBV11-2
d_call: TRBD2
j_call: TRBJ2-7
cdr3_length: 16
cdr3_aa: CASSLFLAGGRSEQYF
cdr3_nt: TGTGCCAGCAGCTTATTTCTAGCGGGGGGCCGTTCCGAGCAGTACTTC